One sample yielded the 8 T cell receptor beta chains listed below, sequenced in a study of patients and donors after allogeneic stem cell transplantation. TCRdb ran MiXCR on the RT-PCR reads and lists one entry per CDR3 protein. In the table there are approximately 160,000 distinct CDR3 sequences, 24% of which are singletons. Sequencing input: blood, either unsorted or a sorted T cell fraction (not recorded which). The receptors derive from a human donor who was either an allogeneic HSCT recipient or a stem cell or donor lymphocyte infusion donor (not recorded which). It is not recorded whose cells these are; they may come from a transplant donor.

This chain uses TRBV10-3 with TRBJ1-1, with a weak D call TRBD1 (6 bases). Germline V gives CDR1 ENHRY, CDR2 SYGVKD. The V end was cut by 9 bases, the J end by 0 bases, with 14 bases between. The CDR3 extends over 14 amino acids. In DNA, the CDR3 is TGTGCCATTCGCAACAGGGCCCTGAACACTGAAGCTTTCTTT. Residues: CAIRNRALNTEAFF.

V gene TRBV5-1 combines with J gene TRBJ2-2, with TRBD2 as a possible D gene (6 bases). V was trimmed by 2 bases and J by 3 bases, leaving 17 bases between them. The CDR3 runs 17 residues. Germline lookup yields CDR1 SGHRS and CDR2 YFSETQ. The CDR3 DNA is TGCGCCAGCAGCTTCCGGGGGATAAAGAGGCACACCGGGGAGCTGTTTTTT. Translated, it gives CASSFRGIKRHTGELFF.

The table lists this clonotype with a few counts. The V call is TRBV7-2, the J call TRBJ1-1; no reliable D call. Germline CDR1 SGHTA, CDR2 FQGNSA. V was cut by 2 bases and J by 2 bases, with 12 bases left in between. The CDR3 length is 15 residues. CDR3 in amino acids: CASSLRPFGNTEAFF. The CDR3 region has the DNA TGTGCCAGCAGCTTACGGCCTTTTGGAAACACTGAAGCTTTCTTT.

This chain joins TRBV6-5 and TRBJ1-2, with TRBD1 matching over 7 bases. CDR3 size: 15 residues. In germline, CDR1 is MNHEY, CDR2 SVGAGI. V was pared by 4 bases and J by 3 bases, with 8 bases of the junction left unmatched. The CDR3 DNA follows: TGTGCCAGCAGTTCCCTCGGGCAGGGGGACTATGGCTACACCTTC. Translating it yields CASSSLGQGDYGYTF.

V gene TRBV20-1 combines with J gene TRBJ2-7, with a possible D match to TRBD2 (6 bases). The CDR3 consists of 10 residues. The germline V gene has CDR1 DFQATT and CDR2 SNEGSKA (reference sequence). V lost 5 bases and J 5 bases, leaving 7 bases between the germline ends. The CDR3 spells CSAAGHEQYF. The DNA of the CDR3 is TGCAGTGCTGCGGGGCACGAGCAGTACTTC.

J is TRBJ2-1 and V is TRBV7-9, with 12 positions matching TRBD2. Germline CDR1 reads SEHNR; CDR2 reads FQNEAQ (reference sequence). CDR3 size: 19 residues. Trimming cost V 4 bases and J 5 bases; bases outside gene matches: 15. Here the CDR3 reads CASSSTSGLAGNDHNEQFF. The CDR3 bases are TGTGCCAGCAGCTCCACCTCGGGACTAGCGGGCAACGATCACAATGAGCAGTTCTTC. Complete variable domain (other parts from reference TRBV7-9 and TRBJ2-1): DTGVSQNPRHKITKRGQNVTFRCDPISEHNRLYWYRQTLGQGPEFLTYFQNEAQLEKSRLLSDRFSAERPKGSFSTLEIQRTEQGDSAMYLCASSSTSGLAGNDHNEQFFGPGTRLTVL.

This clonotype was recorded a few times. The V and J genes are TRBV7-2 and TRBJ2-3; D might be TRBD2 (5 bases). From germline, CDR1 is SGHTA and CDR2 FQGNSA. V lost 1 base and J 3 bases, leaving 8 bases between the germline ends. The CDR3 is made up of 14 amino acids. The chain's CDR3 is CASSLGGVTDTQYF. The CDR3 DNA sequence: TGTGCCAGCAGCTTAGGGGGAGTGACAGATACGCAGTATTTT.

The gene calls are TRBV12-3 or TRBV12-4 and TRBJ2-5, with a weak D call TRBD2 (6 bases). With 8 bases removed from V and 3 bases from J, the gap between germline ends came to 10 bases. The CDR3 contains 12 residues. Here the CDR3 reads CASRSGEETQYF. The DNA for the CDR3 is TGTGCCAGCCGGTCGGGGGAAGAGACCCAGTACTTC.